A selection of T cell receptor beta chains follows, all from one sample in a study of blood T cell repertoires in COVID-19. Sequencing used immunoSEQ multiplex PCR; TCRdb keeps in-frame clones, though not all of them. The table has roughly 430,000 clones, 88% seen once; the top ten hold 2% to 2.5%. Material for sequencing was PBMCs or T cells enriched from blood (not recorded which). Receptor source: a woman in her thirties or forties with acute COVID-19. The CDR3 runs from the conserved cysteine through the conserved F or W.

J gene | CDR3 length | V gene | CDR3 protein
TRBJ1-1 | 12 | TRBV7-6 | CASSQFRAEAFF
TRBJ1-6 | 15 | TRBV18 | CASSPPGGSNSPLHF
TRBJ1-6 | 13 | TRBV29-1 | CSVTTTGDSPLHF
TRBJ2-1 | 17 | TRBV4-2 | CASSQEWVGARLNEQFF
TRBJ1-5 | 14 | TRBV30 | CAWAKGQGDQPQHF
TRBJ2-5 | 17 | TRBV4-1 | CASSQSRISGYQETQYF
TRBJ1-1 | 15 | TRBV27 | CASSPWTGQDTEAFF
TRBJ2-7 | 15 | TRBV3-1/TRBV3-2 | CASSPTGTGGDEQYF
TRBJ1-1 | 12 | TRBV19 | CASSPGRTEAFF
TRBJ1-1 | 12 | TRBV6-6 | CASSYRQLEAFF
TRBJ1-2 | 13 | TRBV29-1 | CSADDRPGYGYTF
TRBJ1-4 | 14 | TRBV5-4 | CASSPDRANEKLFF
TRBJ1-5 | 14 | TRBV2 | CASTFGGGNQPQHF
TRBJ1-1 | 13 | TRBV7-8 | CASSTPGQGEAFF
TRBJ1-2 | 11 | TRBV28 | CASSTRYGYTF
TRBJ2-7 | 16 | TRBV5-4 | CASSRGGGKLSYEQYF
TRBJ2-7 | 12 | TRBV2 | CASRLAFYEQYF
TRBJ1-1 | 16 | TRBV28 | CASSSPRHPGTTEAFF
TRBJ1-2 | 13 | TRBV30 | CAWSRRINYGYTF
TRBJ1-5 | 15 | TRBV27 | CASSLAGTGGLPQHF
TRBJ1-1 | 14 | TRBV18 | CASSPLTEGTEAFF
TRBJ2-6 | 18 | TRBV11-2 | CASSLVAQGGSGANVLTF
TRBJ1-1 | 13 | TRBV19 | CASSIYRVTEAFF
TRBJ2-5 | 13 | TRBV7-8 | CASREGFQETQYF
TRBJ2-2 | 17 | TRBV14 | CASSPVIGRGVPGELFF
TRBJ1-6 | 15 | TRBV5-5 | CASSPAGFYNSPLHF
TRBJ2-3 | 15 | TRBV3-1/TRBV3-2 | CASSQAPATTDTQYF
TRBJ1-1 | 12 | TRBV15 | CATSSWNTEAFF
TRBJ2-2 | 13 | TRBV7-9 | CASSLGGTGELFF
TRBJ1-1 | 14 | TRBV4-1 | CASSSQVRNTEAFF
TRBJ2-7 | 19 | TRBV5-1 | CASSLAPWRGGDSSYEQYF
TRBJ1-5 | 13 | TRBV10-2 | CASGGELYQPQHF
TRBJ2-7 | 14 | TRBV18 | CASSPPGQVYEQYF
TRBJ2-2 | 18 | TRBV5-1 | CATASGALGGGWSGELFF
TRBJ1-3 | 16 | TRBV5-4 | CASSGGQGHSGNTIYF
TRBJ2-3 | 15 | TRBV29-1 | CSVGPGGESTDTQYF
TRBJ1-6 | 15 | TRBV5-1 | CASSLVQGQDSPLHF
TRBJ1-6 | 15 | TRBV5-4 | CASRRGQAENSPLHF
TRBJ1-6 | 14 | TRBV25-1 | CASRTDRGYSPLHF
TRBJ2-5 | 15 | TRBV5-1 | CASSFSGGSDETQYF
TRBJ2-7 | 16 | TRBV6-1 | CASSGLQGRLRNEQYF
TRBJ1-2 | 14 | TRBV5-1 | CASSIGGPGDGYTF
TRBJ1-2 | 16 | TRBV6-2/TRBV6-3 | CASSYFQDRANYGYTF
TRBJ2-2 | 16 | TRBV4-1 | CASSQAAGTNTGELFF
TRBJ2-1 | 16 | TRBV7-6 | CASSEGLAGGWSEQFF
TRBJ2-7 | 16 | TRBV3-1/TRBV3-2 | CASSQTTGQGTHEQYF
TRBJ1-4 | 13 | TRBV29-1 | CSVADTVIEKLFF